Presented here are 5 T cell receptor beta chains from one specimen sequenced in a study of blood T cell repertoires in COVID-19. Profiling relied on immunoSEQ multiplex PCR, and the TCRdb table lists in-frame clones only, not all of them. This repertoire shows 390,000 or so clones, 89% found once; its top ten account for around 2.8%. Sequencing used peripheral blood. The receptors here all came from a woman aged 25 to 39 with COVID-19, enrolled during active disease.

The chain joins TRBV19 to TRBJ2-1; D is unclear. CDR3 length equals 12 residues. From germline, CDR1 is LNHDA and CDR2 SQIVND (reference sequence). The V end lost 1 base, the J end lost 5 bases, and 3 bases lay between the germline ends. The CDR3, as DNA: TGTGCCAGTAGTATAGCGGACAATGAGCAGTTCTTC. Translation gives CASSIADNEQFF.

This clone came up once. CDR3 residues: CASSRQGRETQYF. The CDR3 nucleotides are TGTGCCAGCAGCCGACAGGGACGGGAGACCCAGTACTTC. V and J are TRBV2 and TRBJ2-5; 7 bases align to TRBD1. Trimming took 6 bases from V and 5 from J; bases not matched to a gene: 6. Germline V gives CDR1 SNHLY, CDR2 FYNNEI. The CDR3 runs to 13 residues.

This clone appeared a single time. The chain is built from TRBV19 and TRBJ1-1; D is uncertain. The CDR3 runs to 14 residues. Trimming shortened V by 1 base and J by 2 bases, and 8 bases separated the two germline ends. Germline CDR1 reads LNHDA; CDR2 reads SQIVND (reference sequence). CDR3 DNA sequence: TGTGCCAGTAGTATAGGACACCAAAACACTGAAGCTTTCTTT. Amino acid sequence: CASSIGHQNTEAFF.

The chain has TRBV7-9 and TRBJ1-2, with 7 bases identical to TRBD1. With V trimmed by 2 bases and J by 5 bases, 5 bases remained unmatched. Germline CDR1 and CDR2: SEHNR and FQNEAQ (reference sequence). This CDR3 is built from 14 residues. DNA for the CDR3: TGTGCCAGCAGCTTAAGGGCAGGGGGTTATGGCTACACCTTC. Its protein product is CASSLRAGGYGYTF. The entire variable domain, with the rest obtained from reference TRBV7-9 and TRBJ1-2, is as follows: DTGVSQNPRHKITKRGQNVTFRCDPISEHNRLYWYRQTLGQGPEFLTYFQNEAQLEKSRLLSDRFSAERPKGSFSTLEIQRTEQGDSAMYLCASSLRAGGYGYTFGSGTRLTVV.

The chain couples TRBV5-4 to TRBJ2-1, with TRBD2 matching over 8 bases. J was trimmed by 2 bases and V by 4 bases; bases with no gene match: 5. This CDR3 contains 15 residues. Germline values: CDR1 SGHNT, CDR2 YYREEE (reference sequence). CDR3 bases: TGTGCCAGCAGCCCGAGCGGGAGTCCCTACAATGAGCAGTTCTTC. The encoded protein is CASSPSGSPYNEQFF.